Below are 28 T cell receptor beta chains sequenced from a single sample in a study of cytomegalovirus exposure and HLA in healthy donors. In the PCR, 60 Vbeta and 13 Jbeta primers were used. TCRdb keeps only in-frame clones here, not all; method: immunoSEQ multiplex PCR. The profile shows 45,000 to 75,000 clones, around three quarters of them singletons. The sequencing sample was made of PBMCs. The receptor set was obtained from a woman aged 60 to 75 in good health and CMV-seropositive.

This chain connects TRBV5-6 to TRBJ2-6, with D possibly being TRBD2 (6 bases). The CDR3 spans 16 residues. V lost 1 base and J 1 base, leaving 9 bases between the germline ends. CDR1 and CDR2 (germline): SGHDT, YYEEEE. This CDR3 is CASSLIAGSGANVLTF. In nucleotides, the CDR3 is TGTGCCAGCAGCTTGATTGCGGGGTCTGGGGCCAACGTCCTGACTTTC.

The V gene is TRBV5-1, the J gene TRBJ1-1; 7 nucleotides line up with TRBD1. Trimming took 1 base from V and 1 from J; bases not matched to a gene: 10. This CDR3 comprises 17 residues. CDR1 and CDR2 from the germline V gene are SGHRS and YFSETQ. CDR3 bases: TGCGCCAGCAGCTTGTCCGGCGACAGGGCTTGGAACACTGAAGCTTTCTTT. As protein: CASSLSGDRAWNTEAFF.

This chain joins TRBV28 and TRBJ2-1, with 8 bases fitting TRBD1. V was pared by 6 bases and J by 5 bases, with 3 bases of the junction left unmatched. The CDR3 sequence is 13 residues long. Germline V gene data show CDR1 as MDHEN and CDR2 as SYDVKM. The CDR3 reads CASRSQGDNEQFF. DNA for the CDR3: TGTGCCAGCAGATCACAGGGGGACAATGAGCAGTTCTTC.

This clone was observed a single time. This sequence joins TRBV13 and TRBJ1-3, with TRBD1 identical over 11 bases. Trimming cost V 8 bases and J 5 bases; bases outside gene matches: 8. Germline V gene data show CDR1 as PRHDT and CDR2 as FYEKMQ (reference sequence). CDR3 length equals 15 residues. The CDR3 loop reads CASRPDRGQRNTIYF. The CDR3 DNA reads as TGTGCCAGCCGGCCGGACAGGGGGCAAAGAAACACCATATATTTT.

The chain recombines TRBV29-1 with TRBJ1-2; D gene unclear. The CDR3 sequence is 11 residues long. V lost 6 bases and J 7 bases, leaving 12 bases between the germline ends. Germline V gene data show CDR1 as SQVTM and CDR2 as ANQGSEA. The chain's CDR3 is CSVYAYPGYTF. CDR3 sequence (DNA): TGCAGCGTCTACGCCTATCCTGGCTACACCTTC.

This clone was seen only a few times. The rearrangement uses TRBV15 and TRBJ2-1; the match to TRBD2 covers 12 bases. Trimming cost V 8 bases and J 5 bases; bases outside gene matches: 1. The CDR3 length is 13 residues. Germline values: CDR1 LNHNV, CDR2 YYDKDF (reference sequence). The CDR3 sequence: CATRTSGDNEQFF. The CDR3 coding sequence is TGTGCCACCCGGACTAGCGGGGACAATGAGCAGTTCTTC. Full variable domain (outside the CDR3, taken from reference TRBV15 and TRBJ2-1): DAMVIQNPRYQVTQFGKPVTLSCSQTLNHNVMYWYQQKSSQAPKLLFHYYDKDFNNEADTPDNFQSRRPNTSFCFLDIRSPGLGDTAMYLCATRTSGDNEQFFGPGTRLTVL.

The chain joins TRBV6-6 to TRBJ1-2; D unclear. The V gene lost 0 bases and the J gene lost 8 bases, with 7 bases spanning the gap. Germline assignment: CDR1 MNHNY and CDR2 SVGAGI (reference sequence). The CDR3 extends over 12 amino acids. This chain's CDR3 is CASSYSDGGYTF. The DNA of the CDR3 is TGTGCCAGCAGTTACTCCGACGGGGGCTACACCTTC.

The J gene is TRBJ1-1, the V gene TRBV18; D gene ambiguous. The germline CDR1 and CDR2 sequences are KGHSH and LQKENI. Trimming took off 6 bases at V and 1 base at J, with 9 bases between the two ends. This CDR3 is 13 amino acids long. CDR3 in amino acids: CASSLQSNTEAFF. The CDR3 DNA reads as TGTGCCAGCTCTCTACAGTCGAACACTGAAGCTTTCTTT.

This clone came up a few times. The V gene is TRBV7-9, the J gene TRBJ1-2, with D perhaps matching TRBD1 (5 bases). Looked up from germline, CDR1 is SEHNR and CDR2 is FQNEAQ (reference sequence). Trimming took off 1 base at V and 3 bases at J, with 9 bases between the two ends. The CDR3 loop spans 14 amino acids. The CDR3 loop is CASSLETEYYGYTF. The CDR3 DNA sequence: TGTGCCAGCAGCTTAGAGACAGAATACTATGGCTACACCTTC.

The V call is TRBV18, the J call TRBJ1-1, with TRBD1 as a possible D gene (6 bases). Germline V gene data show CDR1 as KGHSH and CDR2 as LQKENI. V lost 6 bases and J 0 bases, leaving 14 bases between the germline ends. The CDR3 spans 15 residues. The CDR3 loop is CASSQSGHLNTEAFF. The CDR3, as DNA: TGTGCCAGCTCCCAATCGGGACATTTGAACACTGAAGCTTTCTTT.

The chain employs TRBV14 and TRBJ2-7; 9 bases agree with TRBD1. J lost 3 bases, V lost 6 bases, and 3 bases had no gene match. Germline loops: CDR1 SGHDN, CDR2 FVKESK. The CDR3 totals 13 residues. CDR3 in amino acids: CASRVTGGYEQYF. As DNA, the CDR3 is TGTGCCAGCAGGGTGACAGGGGGCTACGAGCAGTACTTC.

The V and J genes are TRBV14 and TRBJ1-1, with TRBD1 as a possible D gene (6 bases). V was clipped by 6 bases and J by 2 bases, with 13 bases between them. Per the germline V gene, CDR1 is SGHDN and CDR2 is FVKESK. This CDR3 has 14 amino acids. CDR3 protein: CASRTTGSNTEAFF. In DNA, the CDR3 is TGTGCCAGCAGAACGACAGGTTCTAACACTGAAGCTTTCTTT.

In nucleotides, the CDR3 is TGTGCCAGCAGCTTGGCCGGAGCCCAGTTAGCTTTCTTT. It encodes CASSLAGAQLAFF. The chain joins TRBV5-6 to TRBJ1-1; no reliable D call. Trimming removed 0 bases at V and 10 bases at J, with 13 bases between. CDR1 and CDR2 (germline): SGHDT, YYEEEE. This CDR3 region has 13 residues.

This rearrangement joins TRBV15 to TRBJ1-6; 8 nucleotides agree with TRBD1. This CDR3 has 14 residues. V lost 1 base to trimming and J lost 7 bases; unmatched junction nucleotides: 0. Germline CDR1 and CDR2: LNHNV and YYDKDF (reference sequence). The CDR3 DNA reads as TGTGCCACCAGCAGAGGACAGGGGAATTCACCCCTCCACTTT. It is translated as CATSRGQGNSPLHF.

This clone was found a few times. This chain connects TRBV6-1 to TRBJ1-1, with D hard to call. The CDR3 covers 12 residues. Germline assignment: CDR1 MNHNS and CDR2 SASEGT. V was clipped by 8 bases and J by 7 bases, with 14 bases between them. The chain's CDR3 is CASLSGLNEAFF. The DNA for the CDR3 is TGTGCCAGCCTGAGTGGACTGAATGAAGCTTTCTTT.

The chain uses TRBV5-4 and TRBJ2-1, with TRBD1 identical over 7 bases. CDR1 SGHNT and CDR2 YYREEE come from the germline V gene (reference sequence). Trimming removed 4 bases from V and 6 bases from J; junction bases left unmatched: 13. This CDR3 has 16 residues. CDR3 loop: CASSTGVLGISNEQFF. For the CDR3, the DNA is TGTGCCAGCAGCACAGGGGTTTTAGGAATTTCCAATGAGCAGTTCTTC.

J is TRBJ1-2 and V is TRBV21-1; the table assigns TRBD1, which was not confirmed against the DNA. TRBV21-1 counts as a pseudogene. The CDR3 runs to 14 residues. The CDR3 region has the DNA TGTGCCAGCAGCTACACAGGGGTTCACTATGGCTACACCTTC. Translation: CASSYTGVHYGYTF.

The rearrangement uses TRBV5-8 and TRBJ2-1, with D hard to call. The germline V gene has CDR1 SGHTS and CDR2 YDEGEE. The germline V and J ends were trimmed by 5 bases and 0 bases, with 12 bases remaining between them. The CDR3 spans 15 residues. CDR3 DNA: TGTGCCAGCAGATATCGGGTACCCTCCTACAATGAGCAGTTCTTC. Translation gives CASRYRVPSYNEQFF.

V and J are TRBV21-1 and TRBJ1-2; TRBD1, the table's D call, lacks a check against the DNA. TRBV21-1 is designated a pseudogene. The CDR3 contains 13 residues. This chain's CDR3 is CASSKAGRYGYTF. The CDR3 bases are TGTGCCAGCAGCAAAGCGGGGCGCTATGGCTACACCTTC.

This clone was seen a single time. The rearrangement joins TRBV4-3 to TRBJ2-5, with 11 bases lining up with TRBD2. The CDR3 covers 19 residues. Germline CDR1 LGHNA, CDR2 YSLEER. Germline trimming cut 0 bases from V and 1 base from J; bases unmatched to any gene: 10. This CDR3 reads CASSQDRLAGGPLQETQYF. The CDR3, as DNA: TGCGCCAGCAGCCAAGATCGGCTAGCGGGGGGCCCCCTCCAAGAGACCCAGTACTTC.

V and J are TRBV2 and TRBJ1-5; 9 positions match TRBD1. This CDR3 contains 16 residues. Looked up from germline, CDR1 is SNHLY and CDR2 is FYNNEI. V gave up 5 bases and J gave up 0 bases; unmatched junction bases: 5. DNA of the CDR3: TGTGCCAGCAGTCCGGGACAGGGACCTAGCAATCAGCCCCAGCATTTT. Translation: CASSPGQGPSNQPQHF.

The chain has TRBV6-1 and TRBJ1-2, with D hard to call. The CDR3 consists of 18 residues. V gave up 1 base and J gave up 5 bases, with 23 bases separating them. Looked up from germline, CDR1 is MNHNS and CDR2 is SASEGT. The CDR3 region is CASSEGLVQAGPGYGYTF. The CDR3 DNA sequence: TGTGCCAGCAGTGAAGGGCTGGTGCAGGCCGGCCCGGGATATGGCTACACCTTC.

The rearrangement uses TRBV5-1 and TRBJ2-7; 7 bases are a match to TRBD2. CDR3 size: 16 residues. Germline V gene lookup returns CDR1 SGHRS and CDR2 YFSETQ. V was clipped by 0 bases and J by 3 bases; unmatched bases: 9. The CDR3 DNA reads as TGCGCCAGCAGCTTGGGGCCGGGGGGAAGCGACTACGAGCAGTACTTC. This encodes CASSLGPGGSDYEQYF.

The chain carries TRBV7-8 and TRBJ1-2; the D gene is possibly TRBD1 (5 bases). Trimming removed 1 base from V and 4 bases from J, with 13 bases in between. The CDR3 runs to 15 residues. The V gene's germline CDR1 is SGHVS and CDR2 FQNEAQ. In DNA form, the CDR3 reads TGTGCCAGCAGCTTAGGCGGCAGGGAGGGCTATGGCTACACCTTC. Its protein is CASSLGGREGYGYTF. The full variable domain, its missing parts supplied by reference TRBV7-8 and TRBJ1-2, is GAGVSQSPRYKVAKRGQDVALRCDPISGHVSLFWYQQALGQGPEFLTYFQNEAQLDKSGLPSDRFFAERPEGSVSTLKIQRTQQEDSAVYLCASSLGGREGYGYTFGSGTRLTVV.

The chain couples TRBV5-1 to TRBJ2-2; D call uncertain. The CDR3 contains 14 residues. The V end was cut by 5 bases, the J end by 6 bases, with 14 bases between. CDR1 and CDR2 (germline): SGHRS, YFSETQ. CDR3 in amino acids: CASSTGYDAGELFF. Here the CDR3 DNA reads TGCGCCAGCAGTACCGGGTACGACGCCGGGGAGCTGTTTTTT. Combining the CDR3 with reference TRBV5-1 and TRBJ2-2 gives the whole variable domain KAGVTQTPRYLIKTRGQQVTLSCSPISGHRSVSWYQQTPGQGLQFLFEYFSETQRNKGNFPGRFSGRQFSNSRSEMNVSTLELGDSALYLCASSTGYDAGELFFGEGSRLTVL.

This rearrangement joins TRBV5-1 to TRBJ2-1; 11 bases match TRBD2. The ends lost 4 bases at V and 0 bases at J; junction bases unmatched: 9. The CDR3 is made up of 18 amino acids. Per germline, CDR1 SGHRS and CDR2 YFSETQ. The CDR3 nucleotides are TGCGCCAGCAGCCCGACTAGCGGGGCTGCCCGCTCCTACAATGAGCAGTTCTTC. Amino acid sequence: CASSPTSGAARSYNEQFF.

This chain's CDR3 is CASSASGQVGYGYTF. The CDR3 nucleotides read TGTGCCAGCAGTGCCTCCGGACAGGTTGGCTATGGCTACACCTTC. The rearrangement joins TRBV6-1 to TRBJ1-2, with TRBD1 matching 7 bases. Trimming at V came to 4 bases and at J to 4 bases, leaving 9 bases not matched to a gene. Germline V CDR1 and CDR2: MNHNS, SASEGT. The CDR3 runs to 15 residues.

CDR3 nucleotides: TGTGCCAGCAGGCACGGGGAGAACAACTATGGCTACACCTTC. This sequence encodes CASRHGENNYGYTF. The rearrangement links TRBV6-5 to TRBJ1-2; D remains unclear. Germline-derived CDR1 and CDR2 are MNHEY and SVGAGI. This CDR3 has 14 amino acids. V was clipped by 6 bases and J by 2 bases, with 13 bases between them.